A single sample gave rise to the 17 T cell receptor beta chains below, sequenced in a study of T cell clones after liver transplantation (dated 2019 in TCRdb). The method behind the library was the immunoSEQ multiplex PCR assay. TCRdb took over this immuneACCESS table, retaining in-frame rearrangements with V and J assigned. Such tables are incomplete; in checked studies, under half of the missing clones stem from an unresolved V gene, and the remainder is unexplained. For this sample there are tens of thousands of clones; 80% appear just once. The ten largest account for around 0.72% of the sample. Source: CD4+ T cells from blood, taken 12 months after liver transplant. The origin of the receptors is a human patient who received a liver transplant. After a transplant, some T cells may be the graft donor's own cells.

The genes are TRBV7-9 and TRBJ2-1, with D tentatively TRBD1 or TRBD2 (6 bases each). The CDR3 length is 15 residues. Trimming took 4 bases from V and 1 from J, leaving 11 bases between them. In germline, CDR1 is SEHNR, CDR2 FQNEAQ (reference sequence). DNA for the CDR3: TGTGCCAGCAGCTGGGGGGCGGGATCCTACAATGAGCAGTTCTTC. Translation gives CASSWGAGSYNEQFF. The variable domain in full, completed from reference TRBV7-9 and TRBJ2-1, reads DTGVSQNPRHKITKRGQNVTFRCDPISEHNRLYWYRQTLGQGPEFLTYFQNEAQLEKSRLLSDRFSAERPKGSFSTLEIQRTEQGDSAMYLCASSWGAGSYNEQFFGPGTRLTVL.

V gene TRBV7-2 combines with J gene TRBJ2-1; 8 positions agree with TRBD2. V shed 6 bases and J 9 bases; nucleotides not matched to a gene: 13. Germline V lookup: CDR1 SGHTA, CDR2 FQGNSA. The CDR3 contains 15 residues. The CDR3 region has the DNA TGTGCCAGCAGTTCACCGGGACTAGGGATTCTTGAGCAGTTCTTC. Amino acids: CASSSPGLGILEQFF.

This clone appeared once. The chain links TRBV6-5 to TRBJ1-1; no firm D call. The length of the CDR3 is 11 residues. From germline, CDR1 is MNHEY and CDR2 SVGAGI. Trimming removed 7 bases from V and 4 bases from J, with 7 bases in between. DNA of the CDR3: TGTGCCAGCAAGGTGAGCACTGAAGCTTTCTTT. Translated, it gives CASKVSTEAFF.

The V gene is TRBV11-3, the J gene TRBJ2-7; 7 nucleotides align to TRBD1. Germline V gives CDR1 SGHNT, CDR2 YENEEA. The CDR3 length is 14 residues. The J segment lost 1 base and the V segment lost 5 bases, leaving 5 bases of the junction unmatched. The CDR3 spells CASSPRTGSYEQYF. As DNA, the CDR3 is TGTGCCAGCAGCCCCCGGACAGGATCCTACGAGCAGTACTTC.

J is TRBJ1-2 and V is TRBV7-2, with TRBD1 matching 9 bases. The CDR3 is 14 amino acids. J was trimmed by 4 bases and V by 5 bases; bases with no gene match: 5. Per germline, CDR1 SGHTA and CDR2 FQGNSA. CDR3 protein: CASSGRDRVYGYTF. CDR3 bases: TGTGCCAGCAGCGGCCGGGACAGGGTCTATGGCTACACCTTC.

The chain recombines TRBV11-2 with TRBJ2-4; D uncertain. From germline, CDR1 is SGHAT and CDR2 FQNNGV. The V end was cut by 0 bases, the J end by 0 bases, with 3 bases between. The CDR3 consists of 14 residues. Here the CDR3 reads CASSLDTAKNIQYF. CDR3 nucleotides: TGTGCCAGCAGCTTAGATACAGCCAAAAACATTCAGTACTTC.

This clone was detected once. This chain joins TRBV20-1 and TRBJ2-1; possible D gene TRBD2, 5 bases. The CDR3 is made up of 11 amino acids. The V gene's germline CDR1 is DFQATT and CDR2 SNEGSKA (reference sequence). CDR3 sequence reads: CSPRRRHEQFF. In DNA form, the CDR3 reads TGCAGCCCTAGGAGGCGGCATGAGCAGTTCTTC.

The rearrangement joins TRBV4-2 to TRBJ2-1, with a tentative D call TRBD2 (6 bases). CDR3 size: 17 residues. V was trimmed by 0 bases and J by 6 bases, leaving 18 bases between them. Germline CDR1 reads LGHNA; CDR2 reads YNFKEQ. CDR3 residues: CASSQDIGTSKPNEQFF. The CDR3 nucleotides are TGTGCCAGCAGCCAAGATATAGGGACTTCCAAGCCCAATGAGCAGTTCTTC.

This chain links TRBV28 with TRBJ2-7, with 13 positions matching TRBD2. Per the germline V gene, CDR1 is MDHEN and CDR2 is SYDVKM. The CDR3 extends over 14 amino acids. The V segment lost 1 base and the J segment 11 bases; nucleotides outside the gene matches: 5. CDR3 nucleotide sequence: TGTGCCAGCAGTTTATCGGGACTAGCGGGATCGAAGTACTTC. Translated, it gives CASSLSGLAGSKYF.

The chain has TRBV5-4 and TRBJ1-1, with D perhaps TRBD1 (6 bases). This CDR3 spans 15 amino acids. Germline values: CDR1 SGHNT, CDR2 YYREEE (reference sequence). The germline V and J ends were trimmed by 3 bases and 1 base, with 13 bases remaining between them. The CDR3 sequence: CASSSGQFSNTEAFF. The CDR3 DNA sequence: TGTGCCAGCAGCTCCGGACAGTTCTCGAACACTGAAGCTTTCTTT.

This clone was seen a handful of times. The chain uses TRBV28 and TRBJ2-2, with 8 bases fitting TRBD2. CDR1 and CDR2 from the germline V gene are MDHEN and SYDVKM. V lost 8 bases, J lost 6 bases, and 8 bases stayed unmatched. This CDR3 contains 14 residues. The CDR3 is CASHIAGRAGELFF. DNA for the CDR3: TGTGCCAGCCATATAGCGGGAAGGGCCGGGGAGCTGTTTTTT.

This chain uses TRBV18 with TRBJ2-7, with 14 bases that match TRBD2. V shed 3 bases, J shed 4 bases, and the junction held 14 bases outside the gene matches. This CDR3 has 19 residues. Germline CDR1 is KGHSH and CDR2 is LQKENI. CDR3 sequence reads: CASSPGGSGTSGSLYEQYF. CDR3 coding DNA: TGTGCCAGCTCACCCGGGGGCTCTGGGACTAGCGGGAGTCTTTACGAGCAGTACTTC.

The J gene is TRBJ1-1, the V gene TRBV5-6; weak D call: TRBD1 (6 bases). V lost 5 bases and J lost 6, with 20 bases in between. This CDR3 is built from 15 residues. In germline, CDR1 is SGHDT, CDR2 YYEEEE. The CDR3 DNA follows: TGTGCCAGCAGGTCTGCTCAGGGGAGCGGCGCTGAAGCTTTCTTT. Protein: CASRSAQGSGAEAFF.

This clone appeared a few times. The rearrangement uses TRBV10-2 and TRBJ1-1; D remains ambiguous. V was clipped by 10 bases and J by 2 bases, with 14 bases between them. CDR3 size: 13 residues. Germline CDR1 and CDR2: WSHSY and SAAADI. The DNA of the CDR3 is TGCGCCACCCTCGAAAACAGTAACACTGAAGCTTTCTTT. This translates into CATLENSNTEAFF.

V is TRBV6-1 and J is TRBJ2-3; perhaps TRBD2 as D (6 bases). The V and J ends lost 7 bases and 3 bases respectively, with 14 bases between them. The germline gives CDR1 MNHNS, CDR2 SASEGT. There are 14 residues in the CDR3. This CDR3 is CASTPGLGTDTQYF. Here the CDR3 DNA reads TGTGCCAGCACTCCGGGACTGGGGACAGATACGCAGTATTTT.

The V call is TRBV15, the J call TRBJ1-4; D not resolved. The CDR3 length is 15 residues. Germline V lookup: CDR1 LNHNV, CDR2 YYDKDF (reference sequence). Trimming removed 0 bases from V and 5 bases from J, with 10 bases in between. Here the CDR3 DNA reads TGTGCCACCAGCAGAGATTACCGCAGGAATGAAAAACTGTTTTTT. It is translated as CATSRDYRRNEKLFF.

The chain employs TRBV7-3 and TRBJ2-1; D possibly corresponds to TRBD1 (5 bases). This CDR3 spans 15 amino acids. The V and J ends lost 5 bases and 2 bases respectively, with 13 bases between them. Germline CDR1 reads SGHTA; CDR2 reads FQGTGA. The CDR3 protein is CASSPQGFTYNEQFF. The DNA of the CDR3 is TGTGCCAGCAGCCCCCAGGGCTTTACCTACAATGAGCAGTTCTTC.